The rows below give T cell receptor beta chains drawn from one sample of a study of shared clonotypes between healthy human individuals. Repertoires were generated with immunoSEQ multiplex PCR, while TCRdb's copy carries only in-frame clones and drops some. The table includes 950,000 to 1,300,000 clones, under 80% detected once. The specimen was memory CD4+ T cells sorted from blood. Every receptor here comes from a man younger than 35 in good health. CDR3s include the opening cysteine and the closing phenylalanine or tryptophan. D genes are given only for firm matches. Expanded clones get a size class; other rows say once, few or many, or leave the size out.

j_call,v_call,clone_size,d_call,cdr3_nt,cdr3_aa
TRBJ2-7,TRBV5-6,once,.,TGTGCCAGCAGCAAGGATGCCTACGAGCAGTACTTC,CASSKDAYEQYF
TRBJ2-1,TRBV19,.,.,TGTGCCAGTAGTATTGAGGGTTACAATGAGCAGTTCTTC,CASSIEGYNEQFF
TRBJ2-2,TRBV5-1,.,.,TGCGCCAGCAGCCCGGATATCGGTAGCGGCAACACCGGGGAGCTGTTTTTT,CASSPDIGSGNTGELFF
TRBJ1-5,TRBV7-2,.,.,TGTGCCAGCAGCCCCGGGCCCTTGGGCAATCAGCCCCAGCATTTT,CASSPGPLGNQPQHF
TRBJ1-5,TRBV2,.,.,TGTGCCAGCAGACCACAGGGTGGAGGCAATCAGCCCCAGCATTTT,CASRPQGGGNQPQHF
TRBJ1-6,TRBV30,.,.,TGTGCCTGGAGGGGTTCGAGCTCCTATAATTCACCCCTCCACTTT,CAWRGSSSYNSPLHF
TRBJ2-1,TRBV29-1,.,TRBD2,TGCAGCGTTGAACTCTTGGCTAGCGGGAGATTCAATGAGCAGTTCTTC,CSVELLASGRFNEQFF
TRBJ2-5,TRBV9,.,.,TGTGCCAGCAGCGTAGAAGGTCAGTTAGGGACCCAGTACTTC,CASSVEGQLGTQYF
TRBJ2-2,TRBV7-6,.,TRBD2,TGTGCCAGCAGCCTTGGACTAGCGGGAGGCACCGGGGAGCTGTTTTTT,CASSLGLAGGTGELFF
TRBJ1-5,TRBV19,.,TRBD1,TGTGCCAGTAGCCAAACCGGGACAGGACGTTGGCCCCAGCATTTT,CASSQTGTGRWPQHF
TRBJ1-6,TRBV19,.,TRBD1,TGTGCCAGTAGTCCAGGGACAGGGAACTCACCCCTCCACTTT,CASSPGTGNSPLHF
TRBJ1-3,TRBV30,.,.,TGTGCCTGGACTCCGGGTGACTCTGGAAACACCATATATTTT,CAWTPGDSGNTIYF
TRBJ2-1,TRBV5-4,few,.,TGTGCCAGCAGGGCAGGACCATCCGAGGGTGAGCAGTTCTTC,CASRAGPSEGEQFF
TRBJ1-4,TRBV19,.,.,TGTGCCAGTAGTATAGATGGTCAAGGGGCGGAAAAACTGTTTTTT,CASSIDGQGAEKLFF